The sequence of this T cell receptor beta chain was determined in a study of blood T cell repertoires in COVID-19. The table lists this clone with a count of one. Clinical history as reported by participants underpinned cohort assignment. Assay used: immunoSEQ multiplex PCR; TCRdb lists only in-frame clones, some missing. Altogether 270,000 or so clones are present, about nine tenths being singletons, with the ten largest covering roughly 1.2%. CDR3 length: 17 residues. CDR1 and CDR2 (germline): SGHRS, YFSETQ. V lost 0 bases and J 4 bases, leaving 18 bases between the germline ends. The sequencing input was PBMCs or T cells enriched from blood (not recorded which). V gene TRBV5-1 combines with J gene TRBJ2-3, with D possibly being TRBD2 (6 bases). The TCR originated in a woman in her 40s with acute COVID-19. The CDR3 nucleotides are TGCGCCAGCAGCTTGGCCGAGTCAGGAGGGCGCGCAGATACGCAGTATTTT. The encoded protein is CASSLAESGGRADTQYF. Based on the CDR3 plus reference TRBV5-1 and TRBJ2-3, the full variable domain is KAGVTQTPRYLIKTRGQQVTLSCSPISGHRSVSWYQQTPGQGLQFLFEYFSETQRNKGNFPGRFSGRQFSNSRSEMNVSTLELGDSALYLCASSLAESGGRADTQYFGPGTRLTVL.